The sequence of this TCR beta chain was determined in a study of T cell responses to AZD1222 COVID-19 vaccine. Study-wide findings and caveats: Baseline antibody screening turned up just five to seven seropositive AZD1222 recipients.

There are 17 residues in the CDR3. Germline lookup yields CDR1 MNHNY and CDR2 SVGAGI (reference sequence). V was clipped by 5 bases and J by 3 bases, with 19 bases between them. Remarks on this clone: As yet, its antigen is unknown.

Clones were read by immunoSEQ multiplex PCR, and TCRdb kept only the in-frame ones, dropping some. This sample has 180,000 or so clones, with 92% found just once. This sequence was found in an adult who received the AZD1222 COVID-19 vaccine. Material: peripheral blood, obtained 28 days after the second AZD1222 dose. The rearrangement uses TRBV6-6 and TRBJ2-2; D is possibly TRBD2 (7 bases). The CDR3 DNA reads TGTGCCAGCAGTCCTCAACAGGGAGGGAGGTACACCGGGGAGCTGTTTTTT. As protein: CASSPQQGGRYTGELFF.